The entry that follows covers one TCR beta chain sequence. What it recognizes is unknown. Next came a second PCR, run for about 6 to 12 cycles, which used a sample-barcoded 5' primer along with a J-beta primer mix. Each cDNA was tagged by a template-switch adaptor containing 12 random nucleotides. TCRdb used MiXCR to reprocess the 5' RACE reads, holding one entry per CDR3 protein. The table records 730,000 or so distinct CDR3 sequences, about 40% of them present only once. V was clipped by 4 bases and J by 5 bases, with 12 bases between them. The germline V gene encodes CDR1 SGHDT and CDR2 YYEEEE. The CDR3 contains 13 residues. The sample is drawn from a study of blood T cells in healthy people across ages. Whole-study results and caveats: Possibly, changes in expanded clonotypes were confounded because donor CMV status was unknown. Higher diversity, along with more naive CD4+ cells, distinguished long-lived donors from aged donors.

The chain uses TRBV5-6 and TRBJ2-5, with D possibly being TRBD2 (6 bases). This clonotype was sampled from a woman aged 60 to 75 in good health. Sample: blood. In nucleotides, the CDR3 is TGTGCCAGCAGCCCCGGGAGCGTGGAGACCCAGTACTTC. Translating gives CASSPGSVETQYF.